Listed below are T cell receptor beta chains from one sample, sequenced in a study of CD4 T cell repertoires in COVID-19. Assay used: immunoSEQ multiplex PCR; TCRdb lists only in-frame clones, some missing. This sample has 20,000 to 25,000 clones; around nine tenths occur once, and the top ten carry around 0.58%. The specimen comprised central memory CD4+ T cells from blood, sampled before the COVID-19 pandemic. These receptors were obtained from a human donor who had COVID-19. Each CDR3 is given with its conserved first and last residue. Each record gives: CDR3 protein, CDR3 DNA, J gene, clone size, V gene, D gene. The D gene is left open where the match is weak. Rows may omit the clone size; those that give it use once, few, many or a size class.

CASSPVQTGPNQETQYF	TGCGCCAGCAGTCCAGTCCAGACAGGGCCTAACCAAGAGACCCAGTACTTC	TRBJ2-5	.	TRBV10-2	TRBD1
CASSVETSVSGTGELFF	TGCGCCAGCAGCGTTGAGACTAGCGTTAGTGGGACCGGGGAGCTGTTTTTT	TRBJ2-2	.	TRBV5-1	TRBD2
CASSLDQARDSPLHF	TGTGCCAGCAGCTTAGACCAGGCCAGGGATTCACCCCTCCACTTT	TRBJ1-6	.	TRBV7-2	.
CAWSSSGYPNEKLFF	TGTGCCTGGAGCTCCTCAGGGTACCCTAATGAAAAACTGTTTTTT	TRBJ1-4	.	TRBV30	.
CASSGGSGTRIGNEQFF	TGTGCCAGCAGCGGGGGATCGGGGACTAGAATTGGCAATGAGCAGTTCTTC	TRBJ2-1	.	TRBV5-6	TRBD2
CASTPSSGSSYEQYF	TGCGCCAGCACGCCAAGCAGCGGGAGCTCCTACGAGCAGTACTTC	TRBJ2-7	.	TRBV10-2	TRBD2
CASSDSLQRRQGGNEQFF	TGTGCCAGCAGTGACTCCCTTCAAAGACGACAGGGTGGCAATGAGCAGTTCTTC	TRBJ2-1	.	TRBV6-4	TRBD1
CASSQDSRNGEQYF	TGCGCCAGCAGCCAAGATAGCAGAAACGGCGAGCAGTACTTC	TRBJ2-7	.	TRBV4-1	.
CASSIGGAGGYTF	TGTGCCAGCAGCATAGGGGGCGCAGGCGGCTACACCTTC	TRBJ1-2	.	TRBV5-5	TRBD1
CASSQGLSGANVLTF	TGTGCCAGTAGCCAGGGACTTTCTGGGGCCAACGTCCTGACTTTC	TRBJ2-6	.	TRBV19	.
CASSLAVDTGELFF	TGCGCCAGCAGCTTGGCGGTCGACACCGGGGAGCTGTTTTTT	TRBJ2-2	.	TRBV5-1	.
CAGKTGGTEAFF	TGTGCCGGAAAAACAGGGGGCACTGAAGCTTTCTTT	TRBJ1-1	.	TRBV2	TRBD1
CASSLGLGGEQYF	TGTGCCAGCAGTTTAGGACTTGGAGGCGAGCAGTACTTC	TRBJ2-7	.	TRBV6-5	.
CASRMGEGRADTQYF	TGTGCCAGCAGAATGGGGGAGGGCCGGGCAGATACGCAGTATTTT	TRBJ2-3	once	TRBV5-6	TRBD2
CASSPIGGGGDTQYF	TGTGCCAGCAGCCCTATTGGGGGGGGCGGAGATACGCAGTATTTT	TRBJ2-3	.	TRBV7-6	.
CASTTPAGGDNIQYF	TGTGCCAGTACCACCCCGGCAGGGGGCGATAACATTCAGTACTTC	TRBJ2-4	.	TRBV19	TRBD1
CASSLVGSTSGTDTQYF	TGTGCCAGCAGCTTAGTTGGGAGTACTAGCGGGACAGATACGCAGTATTTT	TRBJ2-3	once	TRBV11-2	TRBD2
CASSSQGTGANVLTF	TGTGCCAGCAGCTCACAGGGTACTGGGGCCAACGTCCTGACTTTC	TRBJ2-6	.	TRBV7-6	.
CASSQEGRATNEKLFF	TGCGCCAGCAGCCAAGAAGGCAGGGCAACTAATGAAAAACTGTTTTTT	TRBJ1-4	.	TRBV4-1	.
CASSTTGALGSPLHF	TGTGCCAGCAGTACGACAGGGGCTTTGGGGTCACCCCTCCACTTT	TRBJ1-6	.	TRBV6-5	TRBD1
CATSSTSVGADTQYF	TGTGCCACCAGCAGCACTAGCGTGGGGGCAGATACGCAGTATTTT	TRBJ2-3	few	TRBV15	TRBD2